This is a list of T cell receptor beta chains from one sample in a study of Ad26.COV2.S vaccination and SARS-CoV-2 variants. Produced via immunoSEQ multiplex PCR; TCRdb's table is partial and in-frame only. The data show around 350,000 clones, approximately 90% seen once. The specimen comprised peripheral blood, sampled after recovery from COVID-19. These receptors were obtained from a human donor who had recovered from COVID-19. CDR3s include the opening cysteine and the closing phenylalanine or tryptophan. D genes are given only for firm matches. Part of the rows lack a size; the others show once, few, many or a class for expanded clones.

TRBV27	.	.	TRBJ1-2	TGTGCCAGCAGCCTCCGGGGAGGAAATAGCTACACCTTC	CASSLRGGNSYTF
TRBV6-5	.	.	TRBJ2-7	TGTGCCAGCAGCCCGGGACTGCCCAGGGGCTACGAGCAGTACTTC	CASSPGLPRGYEQYF
TRBV25-1	.	.	TRBJ1-5	TGTGCCAGCAGTGAATCTGGTCCGCCCCAGCATTTT	CASSESGPPQHF
TRBV6-5	.	.	TRBJ2-5	TGTGCCAGCAGTTACGGGGAGACCCAGTACTTC	CASSYGETQYF
TRBV7-9	.	.	TRBJ2-1	TGTGCCAGCACTCTAGGGGGGACACCTTACAATGAGCAGTTCTTC	CASTLGGTPYNEQFF
TRBV5-1	.	.	TRBJ2-7	TGCGCCAGCAGCTTGGCAGGTGGCTTGGAGCAGTACTTC	CASSLAGGLEQYF
TRBV13	.	.	TRBJ1-1	TGTGCCAGCAGCCCATGGGATAAGAACACTGAAGCTTTCTTT	CASSPWDKNTEAFF
TRBV10-2	TRBD1	once	TRBJ1-6	TGCGCCAGCAGAACCGGGACAGGGGCTAACGGGTCACCCCTCCACTTT	CASRTGTGANGSPLHF
TRBV6-1	.	.	TRBJ1-6	TGTGCCAGCAGTGAGCACAGGGATTCACCCCTCCACTTT	CASSEHRDSPLHF
TRBV10-3	.	.	TRBJ1-1	TGTGCCATCAGTGTGGGACGGGACACTGAAGCTTTCTTT	CAISVGRDTEAFF
TRBV5-4	.	.	TRBJ1-1	TGTGCCAGCAGCCGCGAACCTAGGGGCACTGAAGCTTTCTTT	CASSREPRGTEAFF
TRBV5-1	.	.	TRBJ2-1	TGCGCCAGCAGCCGAGGCCAGGGGCGGGGGTCCTACAATGAGCAGTTCTTC	CASSRGQGRGSYNEQFF
TRBV4-2	TRBD2	.	TRBJ2-5	TGTGCCAGCAGCCAACCTAGCGGGGGAGGTCGAGAGACCCAGTACTTC	CASSQPSGGGRETQYF
TRBV2	.	.	TRBJ2-7	TGTGCCAGCCGGTTTGAAGGTTACAAGACCTACGAGCAGTACTTC	CASRFEGYKTYEQYF
TRBV5-4	.	.	TRBJ1-2	TGTGCCAGCAGCTTGGGGTCGCCAGGGGAGGCCTATGGCTACACCTTC	CASSLGSPGEAYGYTF
TRBV6-5	.	few	TRBJ2-7	TGTGCCAGCAGCAGAGACGCAGCCGCCTACGAGCAGTACTTC	CASSRDAAAYEQYF
TRBV5-4	.	.	TRBJ2-2	TGTGCCAGCAGCCCCACAATGGTCGGCCTCAGTAACACCGGGGAGCTGTTTTTT	CASSPTMVGLSNTGELFF
TRBV13	.	.	TRBJ1-1	TGTGCCAGCAGGCCCCTGGGGGGAAGCACTGAAGCTTTCTTT	CASRPLGGSTEAFF
TRBV3-1/TRBV3-2	.	.	TRBJ2-5	TGTGCCAGCAGCCAAGGGGTGTGGCGACAGCAACAGACCCAGTACTTC	CASSQGVWRQQQTQYF
TRBV27	TRBD1	.	TRBJ2-5	TGTGCCAGCAGTTCTCGGACAGGGCTTCTCCAAGAGACCCAGTACTTC	CASSSRTGLLQETQYF
TRBV7-2	TRBD2	once	TRBJ2-1	TGTGCCAGCAGCATCTTAGCGGGGGGGCAGTTTGAGCAGTTCTTC	CASSILAGGQFEQFF
TRBV18	.	.	TRBJ2-1	TGTGCCAGCTCAAGCCTGGACAGCAATGAGCAGTTCTTC	CASSSLDSNEQFF
TRBV7-2	.	.	TRBJ2-7	TGTGCCAGCAGCTGGGAAGGGGGTAGGGAGCAGTACTTC	CASSWEGGREQYF
TRBV19	.	.	TRBJ2-5	TGTGCCAGTTCCCCGGGACAAGGAAAAGAGACCCAGTACTTC	CASSPGQGKETQYF
TRBV9	.	.	TRBJ2-1	TGTGCCAGCAGCGTAGTGGCAGGGGGAGGGGGTGAGCAGTTCTTC	CASSVVAGGGGEQFF
TRBV9	.	.	TRBJ1-1	TGTGCCAGCAGCGTAAGCGGGACAATGAACACTGAAGCTTTCTTT	CASSVSGTMNTEAFF
TRBV10-3	TRBD2	.	TRBJ2-6	TGTGCCATCAGTGAGTCGAGCGGGGGCAGCCTCTCTGGGGCCAACGTCCTGACTTTC	CAISESSGGSLSGANVLTF
TRBV19	.	.	TRBJ1-3	TGTGCCAGCTCACAGAGCCTCTCTGGAAACACCATATATTTT	CASSQSLSGNTIYF
TRBV5-1	.	.	TRBJ2-1	TGCGCCAGCAGCCCGGGGGCGAAAAACACCTACAATGAGCAGTTCTTC	CASSPGAKNTYNEQFF
TRBV12-3/TRBV12-4	.	.	TRBJ1-1	TGTGCCAGCAGGGACCGGGGCACTGAAGCTTTCTTT	CASRDRGTEAFF
TRBV5-5	TRBD1	.	TRBJ1-1	TGTGCCAGCAGCTACCGGGACAGGGCCAACATTGAAGCTTTCTTT	CASSYRDRANIEAFF
TRBV9	TRBD2	.	TRBJ2-3	TGTGCCAGCAGCGGTAGCGGGGGGCACGCAGATACGCAGTATTTT	CASSGSGGHADTQYF
TRBV5-8	TRBD1	.	TRBJ1-3	TGTGCCAGCAGCCGGACGACAGGGGAATGGGACACCATATATTTT	CASSRTTGEWDTIYF
TRBV6-6	.	.	TRBJ1-5	TGTGCCAGCAGTAGGAGCGGCGCTAGCAATCAGCCCCAGCATTTT	CASSRSGASNQPQHF
TRBV3-1/TRBV3-2	TRBD1	.	TRBJ1-4	TGTGCCAGCAGCCATTCAGGGGGCAAGATGGTAATGAATGAAAAACTGTTTTTT	CASSHSGGKMVMNEKLFF
TRBV4-1	TRBD1	.	TRBJ1-2	TGCGCCAGCAGCCAAGACGGGGGGTCCAGACAGGGGTCGGCCTATGGCTACACCTTC	CASSQDGGSRQGSAYGYTF
TRBV5-1	TRBD1	.	TRBJ2-3	TGCGCCAGCAGCCTCGAGGGGGCCGACACAGATACGCAGTATTTT	CASSLEGADTDTQYF
TRBV10-3	.	.	TRBJ1-1	TGTGCCATCAGTGCCCTAAAAAGGGACACTGAAGCTTTCTTT	CAISALKRDTEAFF
TRBV5-5	TRBD1	.	TRBJ2-7	TGTGCCAGCAGCTTGGTCCGGACAGGGGGCGCGTACGAGCAGTACTTC	CASSLVRTGGAYEQYF
TRBV24-1	.	.	TRBJ2-1	TGTGCCACCAGTGGAAACAATGAGCAGTTCTTC	CATSGNNEQFF
TRBV18	TRBD2	.	TRBJ2-1	TGTGCCAGCTCACCACTACCAGCGGGGGTGATCTACAATGAGCAGTTCTTC	CASSPLPAGVIYNEQFF
TRBV10-3	TRBD1	.	TRBJ1-2	TGTGCCATCACCCCAGGGACAGGGTCCAACTATGGCTACACCTTC	CAITPGTGSNYGYTF
TRBV5-8	TRBD1	.	TRBJ2-5	TGTGCCAGCAGCCATGGGAAGGGGGCATTGGTAGAGACCCAGTACTTC	CASSHGKGALVETQYF
TRBV4-3	TRBD2	.	TRBJ2-3	TGCGCCAGCAGCCAAGATCAGGCGGGGGGAAAGTCAGATACGCAGTATTTT	CASSQDQAGGKSDTQYF
TRBV5-4	.	.	TRBJ2-1	TGTGCCAGCAGCTTGGAGTGGAGAAATGAGCAGTTCTTC	CASSLEWRNEQFF
TRBV6-6	TRBD2	.	TRBJ2-5	TGTGCCAGCAGCCGACTCGCCGGACTAGCGGGGGGGCAAGAGACCCAGTACTTC	CASSRLAGLAGGQETQYF
TRBV5-1	.	once	TRBJ1-3	TGCGCCAGCAGCTTGGCAACAGCATTCTCTGGAAACACCATATATTTT	CASSLATAFSGNTIYF
TRBV6-5	TRBD1	.	TRBJ1-2	TGTGCCAGCAGTTTTTTTCAGGGGGCGCGGTATGGCTACACCTTC	CASSFFQGARYGYTF
TRBV19	.	.	TRBJ2-5	TGTGCCAGTAGTATTACAGGGTCACAAGAGACCCAGTACTTC	CASSITGSQETQYF
TRBV14	.	.	TRBJ1-1	TGTGCCAGCAGCCCCAAATGGACGTTTGTGAACACTGAAGCTTTCTTT	CASSPKWTFVNTEAFF
TRBV3-1/TRBV3-2	TRBD1	.	TRBJ1-4	TGTGCCAGCAGCCAAGGTCGGGGACAGCATAATGAAAAACTGTTTTTT	CASSQGRGQHNEKLFF
TRBV6-2/TRBV6-3	TRBD1	.	TRBJ1-5	TGTGCCAGCAGTCGGGACAGGGGTAAGGGTTATAGCAATCAGCCCCAGCATTTT	CASSRDRGKGYSNQPQHF
TRBV19	.	.	TRBJ2-1	TGTGCCAGTAGTATTTCGCCGGTAGCGTATGAGCAGTTCTTC	CASSISPVAYEQFF
TRBV7-6	.	.	TRBJ2-7	TGTGCCAGCAGCCCCACCGGACTGCGGGGAGACGAGCAGTACTTC	CASSPTGLRGDEQYF
TRBV7-6	TRBD1	.	TRBJ2-7	TGTGCCAGCAGCTCCCCGGGACAGGGGAAGTACTTC	CASSSPGQGKYF